The 30 T cell receptor beta chains presented below share a single source sample, sequenced in a study of Tregs in tolerant kidney transplant recipients. Profiling relied on immunoSEQ multiplex PCR, and the TCRdb table lists in-frame clones only, not all of them. The sample lists about 240,000 clones, roughly 80% occurring once. Sequences were obtained from CD4+ T cells from blood. The origin of the receptors is a human donor in good health.

This sequence joins TRBV7-8 and TRBJ2-5; TRBD1 or TRBD2 may be the D gene (6 bases each). The germline V gene has CDR1 SGHVS and CDR2 FQNEAQ. V dropped 4 bases and J dropped 4 bases, with 13 bases sitting between them. There are 14 residues in the CDR3. DNA for the CDR3: TGTGCCAGCAGCTCAAGCTCGGGGGCAGAGACCCAGTACTTC. Translating gives CASSSSSGAETQYF.

This rearrangement joins TRBV6-1 to TRBJ2-7; no definite D call. Germline CDR1 and CDR2: MNHNS and SASEGT. The CDR3 is 13 residues long. Trimming removed 5 bases at V and 2 bases at J, with 10 bases between. The CDR3 here is CASSRAGTYEQYF. The DNA for the CDR3 is TGTGCCAGCAGTAGGGCAGGTACCTACGAGCAGTACTTC.

This rearrangement joins TRBV15 to TRBJ2-7; no definite D call. V was shortened by 0 bases and J by 0 bases, with 12 bases between the two germline ends. The V gene's germline CDR1 is LNHNV and CDR2 YYDKDF (reference sequence). This CDR3 comprises 16 residues. For the CDR3, the DNA is TGTGCCACCAGCAGAGATAGATTGACCGCCTCCTACGAGCAGTACTTC. It translates to CATSRDRLTASYEQYF.

The chain couples TRBV15 to TRBJ1-2; tentative D call: TRBD1 (5 bases). CDR1 is LNHNV and CDR2 is YYDKDF in the germline V gene (reference sequence). The CDR3 runs to 15 residues. V lost 0 bases and J lost 5, with 13 bases in between. The CDR3 spells CATSRDKGRDYGYTF. The CDR3 DNA sequence: TGTGCCACCAGCAGAGATAAGGGGCGAGATTATGGCTACACCTTC.

About this clone: The conserved final phenylalanine or tryptophan is absent from the CDR3, which likely points to a read error. The chain couples TRBV5-4 to TRBJ1-1; the D gene is possibly TRBD1 (5 bases). Germline V gene lookup returns CDR1 SGHNT and CDR2 YYREEE (reference sequence). Trimming removed 1 base from V and 1 base from J, with 8 bases in between. The CDR3 spans 14 residues. As DNA, the CDR3 is TGTGCCAGCAGCTTGCAGACAGCGAACACTGAAGCTTTCCTT. Translating it yields CASSLQTANTEAFL.

This chain links TRBV27 with TRBJ1-6, with a possible D match to TRBD1 (6 bases). CDR3 size: 15 residues. CDR1 and CDR2 (germline): MNHEY, SMNVEV (reference sequence). V lost 4 bases to trimming and J lost 6 bases, with 13 bases between them. The CDR3 DNA follows: TGTGCCAGCAGTTCACCGGGACAACTTAATTCACCCCTCCACTTT. It yields the protein CASSSPGQLNSPLHF.

The chain has TRBV19 and TRBJ2-2; 7 bases match TRBD1. CDR1 and CDR2 from the germline V gene are LNHDA and SQIVND (reference sequence). The CDR3 loop spans 17 amino acids. The trim removed 7 bases at V and 6 bases at J, leaving 17 bases unmatched. The CDR3 region has the DNA TGTGCCAGTAATCAACTTAGGGGGCAGGGGTACCCCGGGGAGCTGTTTTTT. Protein: CASNQLRGQGYPGELFF.

The chain employs TRBV12-2 and TRBJ2-5; whether TRBD2, the table's D call, matches the DNA was not checked. TRBV12-2 is a recognized pseudogene. This CDR3 has 15 amino acids. The CDR3 reads CASRIGLDDQETQYF. CDR3 coding DNA: TGTGCAAGTCGCATCGGACTGGACGATCAAGAGACCCAGTACTTC.

The chain is built from TRBV12-5 and TRBJ2-1, with 15 bases lining up with TRBD2. Per the germline V gene, CDR1 is LGHNT and CDR2 is FRNRAP. The CDR3 is 17 residues long. With 5 bases clipped from V and 2 bases from J, the junction kept 4 bases outside the gene matches. The DNA of the CDR3 is TGTGCTAGTGGTCCAGGACTAGCGGGAGGGACCTACAATGAGCAGTTCTTC. Translating gives CASGPGLAGGTYNEQFF.

The chain is built from TRBV30 and TRBJ2-1, with 8 bases identical to TRBD2. This CDR3 has 16 amino acids. Germline V gene data show CDR1 as GTSNPN and CDR2 as SVGIG (reference sequence). V shed 0 bases and J 10 bases; nucleotides not matched to a gene: 14. The CDR3, as DNA: TGTGCCTGGAGTGTACTGGCGGGAGGCCCCCTCACCGAGCAGTTCTTC. Its translation: CAWSVLAGGPLTEQFF.

This chain joins TRBV13 and TRBJ2-2; 9 nucleotides agree with TRBD2. V was pared by 2 bases and J by 1 base, with 5 bases of the junction left unmatched. There are 17 residues in the CDR3. Germline V gene data show CDR1 as PRHDT and CDR2 as FYEKMQ (reference sequence). In DNA, the CDR3 is TGTGCCAGCAGCTTATCGATACTAGCGGGGAACACCGGGGAGCTGTTTTTT. Residues: CASSLSILAGNTGELFF.

J is TRBJ2-7 and V is TRBV5-1, with D tentatively TRBD1 (5 bases). Trimming pared 2 bases from V and 2 bases from J, leaving 20 bases between. The CDR3 has 17 residues. Germline V lookup: CDR1 SGHRS, CDR2 YFSETQ. CDR3 amino acids: CASSLTRWQGRAYEQYF. Written as DNA, the CDR3 is TGCGCCAGCAGCTTAACGAGGTGGCAGGGAAGGGCCTACGAGCAGTACTTC. The whole variable domain, remainder taken from reference TRBV5-1 and TRBJ2-7, is KAGVTQTPRYLIKTRGQQVTLSCSPISGHRSVSWYQQTPGQGLQFLFEYFSETQRNKGNFPGRFSGRQFSNSRSEMNVSTLELGDSALYLCASSLTRWQGRAYEQYFGPGTRLTVT.

Concerning this clone itself: Germline and junction disagree at one end, which may indicate a read error. The chain carries TRBV6-1 and TRBJ2-2, with 11 bases aligning to TRBD1. CDR3 size: 15 residues. Germline values: CDR1 MNHNS, CDR2 SASEGT. For the CDR3, the DNA is TGTGCCAGCAGTGGGGACAGGGGGAGCACCGGGGAGCCGTTTTTT. It specifies CASSGDRGSTGEPFF.

This clone has just a few counts. The chain links TRBV2 to TRBJ2-1; perhaps TRBD1 as D (6 bases). CDR1 and CDR2 (germline): SNHLY, FYNNEI. V was pared by 3 bases and J by 10 bases, with 7 bases between. The CDR3 has 11 residues. The CDR3 spells CASSEGAEQFF. The CDR3 bases are TGTGCCAGCAGTGAGGGGGCAGAGCAGTTCTTC.

The chain joins TRBV7-9 to TRBJ2-3; D is ambiguous. CDR3 size: 15 residues. Germline lookup yields CDR1 SEHNR and CDR2 FQNEAQ (reference sequence). V gave up 0 bases and J gave up 0 bases, with 7 bases separating them. The CDR3 region has the DNA TGTGCCAGCAGCTTAGCAGCACTGAGCACAGATACGCAGTATTTT. This codes for CASSLAALSTDTQYF.

The chain uses TRBV19 and TRBJ1-4, with 8 bases fitting TRBD1. The CDR3 extends over 14 amino acids. CDR1 is LNHDA, CDR2 SQIVND, per germline (reference sequence). Germline trimming cut 6 bases from V and 4 bases from J; bases unmatched to any gene: 4. In DNA form, the CDR3 reads TGTGCCAGTAGGGGACAGGTCATTAATGAAAAACTGTTTTTT. Its protein product is CASRGQVINEKLFF.

The chain couples TRBV10-1 to TRBJ2-3; D possibly corresponds to TRBD2 (7 bases). CDR1 WNHNN and CDR2 SYGVQD come from the germline V gene (reference sequence). This CDR3 has 16 residues. Trimming took 3 bases from V and 0 from J, leaving 13 bases between them. The CDR3 sequence is CASSDWGGASTDTQYF. The CDR3 DNA is TGCGCCAGCAGTGATTGGGGGGGGGCGAGCACAGATACGCAGTATTTT.

V and J are TRBV5-6 and TRBJ2-5; TRBD2 matches at 12 bases. The junction had 5 bases not matched to a gene; V was cut back by 4 bases and J by 4 bases. The germline gives CDR1 SGHDT, CDR2 YYEEEE. CDR3 length equals 15 residues. CDR3 DNA sequence: TGTGCCAGCAGCCCCCTAGCGGGAGGGCTAGAGACCCAGTACTTC. Amino acids: CASSPLAGGLETQYF. Combining the CDR3 with reference TRBV5-6 and TRBJ2-5 gives the whole variable domain DAGVTQSPTHLIKTRGQQVTLRCSPKSGHDTVSWYQQALGQGPQFIFQYYEEEERQRGNFPDRFSGHQFPNYSSELNVNALLLGDSALYLCASSPLAGGLETQYFGPGTRLLVL.

The CDR3, as DNA: TGTGCCAGCAGCGGAAGAATTCTGAACACTGAAGCTTTCTTT. As protein: CASSGRILNTEAFF. V and J are TRBV5-6 and TRBJ1-1; D is undetermined. Trimming took 4 bases from V and 0 from J, leaving 10 bases between them. Germline V gives CDR1 SGHDT, CDR2 YYEEEE. The CDR3 is 14 residues long.

The CDR3 region is CASSPGQTADTDTQYF. CDR3 DNA sequence: TGCGCCAGCAGCCCAGGGCAGACAGCCGACACAGATACGCAGTATTTT. The chain carries TRBV5-1 and TRBJ2-3; TRBD1 is a possible D gene (5 bases). V lost 4 bases to trimming and J lost 2 bases, with 17 bases between them. The CDR3 contains 16 residues. From germline, CDR1 is SGHRS and CDR2 YFSETQ.

This clone was found once. The rearrangement joins TRBV7-3 to TRBJ2-5; D might be TRBD1 or TRBD2, each matching 5 bases. CDR1 and CDR2 (germline): SGHTA, FQGTGA. V lost 2 bases, J lost 1 base, and 8 bases lay in between. This CDR3 region has 14 residues. CDR3 DNA: TGTGCCAGCAGCTTAGCCGGGGCCCAAGAGACCCAGTACTTC. Protein sequence: CASSLAGAQETQYF.

V is TRBV11-2 and J is TRBJ1-2; D might be TRBD1 (5 bases). CDR1 and CDR2 from the germline V gene are SGHAT and FQNNGV. The CDR3 totals 15 residues. V shed 0 bases and J shed 4 bases, with 12 bases lying between them. CDR3 amino acids: CASSLDRGSRYGYTF. The CDR3 region has the DNA TGTGCCAGCAGCTTAGACCGGGGGTCTCGCTATGGCTACACCTTC.

The chain combines TRBV19 with TRBJ2-4, with 10 positions matching TRBD1. Germline CDR1 reads LNHDA; CDR2 reads SQIVND (reference sequence). The CDR3 length is 15 residues. The V and J ends lost 3 bases and 7 bases, in that order; junction bases with no gene match: 6. CDR3 loop: CASSIPGQGTNIQYF. The CDR3 DNA is TGTGCCAGTAGTATCCCGGGACAGGGGACTAACATTCAGTACTTC.

The genes are TRBV30 and TRBJ2-1; TRBD1 aligns across 9 bases. This CDR3 is built from 15 residues. The ends lost 1 base at V and 6 bases at J; junction bases unmatched: 7. The germline CDR1 and CDR2 sequences are GTSNPN and SVGIG (reference sequence). CDR3: CAWSAGQGRVNEQFF. CDR3 DNA sequence: TGTGCCTGGAGTGCGGGACAGGGAAGGGTCAATGAGCAGTTCTTC.

The J gene is TRBJ2-7, the V gene TRBV14; 9 nucleotides align to TRBD2. The CDR3 totals 16 residues. Germline V gives CDR1 SGHDN, CDR2 FVKESK. After removal of 0 bases from V and 2 bases from J, the junction contained 5 bases not matched to a gene. CDR3 loop: CASSQDPGGRAYEQYF. CDR3 bases: TGTGCCAGCAGCCAAGACCCTGGCGGGAGGGCCTACGAGCAGTACTTC.

This clone occurred a few times. CDR3 protein: CASSYSNRPNTEAFF. CDR3 DNA: TGTGCCAGCAGTTACTCGAACAGACCGAACACTGAAGCTTTCTTT. V gene TRBV6-6 combines with J gene TRBJ1-1; no reliable D call. This CDR3 comprises 15 residues. V was shortened by 0 bases and J by 1 base, with 9 bases between the two germline ends. Germline loops: CDR1 MNHNY, CDR2 SVGAGI (reference sequence).

The chain joins TRBV16 to TRBJ2-5; D not resolved. The CDR3 has 12 residues. V was cut by 0 bases and J by 5 bases, with 4 bases left in between. Germline V gene sequence: CDR1 KGHSY, CDR2 FQNENV. CDR3 DNA: TGTGCCAGCAGCCAATCAGGCGAGACCCAGTACTTC. This codes for CASSQSGETQYF.

This clone was detected once. The rearrangement links TRBV7-9 to TRBJ1-4; the D gene is possibly TRBD1 (5 bases). CDR1 and CDR2 from the germline V gene are SEHNR and FQNEAQ (reference sequence). With 2 bases removed from V and 6 bases from J, the gap between germline ends came to 10 bases. This CDR3 has 14 residues. The CDR3 region is CASSLSRGDEKLFF. CDR3 nucleotide sequence: TGTGCCAGCAGCTTATCTCGAGGGGATGAAAAACTGTTTTTT.

In this sample, this clone turned up a few times. This chain's CDR3 is CASSLMGQVNEKLFF. The CDR3 nucleotides read TGCGCCAGCAGCTTGATGGGACAGGTTAATGAAAAACTGTTTTTT. V usage is TRBV5-1 and J usage is TRBJ1-4; 8 bases are a match to TRBD1. Trimming cost V 1 base and J 4 bases; bases outside gene matches: 3. The CDR3 contains 15 residues. Germline V gives CDR1 SGHRS, CDR2 YFSETQ.

Remarks on this clone: The junction shows a germline mismatch at one end, possibly a read error. The CDR3, as DNA: TGTGCCAGCAGCTACGGACAGGTGGCCCTTATCTTC. Translating gives CASSYGQVALIF. V and J are TRBV11-2 and TRBJ1-2; 7 nucleotides align to TRBD1. Germline CDR1 reads SGHAT; CDR2 reads FQNNGV. CDR3 length equals 12 residues.